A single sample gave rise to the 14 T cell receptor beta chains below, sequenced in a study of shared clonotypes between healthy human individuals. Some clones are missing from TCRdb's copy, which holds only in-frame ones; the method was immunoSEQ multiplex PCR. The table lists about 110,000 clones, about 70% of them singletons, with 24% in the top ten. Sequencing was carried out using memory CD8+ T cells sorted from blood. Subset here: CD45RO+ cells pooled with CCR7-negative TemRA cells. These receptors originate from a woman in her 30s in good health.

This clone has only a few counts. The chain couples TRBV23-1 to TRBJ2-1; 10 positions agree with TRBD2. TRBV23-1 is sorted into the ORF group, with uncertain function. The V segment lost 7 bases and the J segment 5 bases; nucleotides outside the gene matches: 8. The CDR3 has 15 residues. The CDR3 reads CASTPGTSVDNEQFF. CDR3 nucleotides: TGCGCCAGCACCCCGGGGACTAGCGTAGACAATGAGCAGTTCTTC.

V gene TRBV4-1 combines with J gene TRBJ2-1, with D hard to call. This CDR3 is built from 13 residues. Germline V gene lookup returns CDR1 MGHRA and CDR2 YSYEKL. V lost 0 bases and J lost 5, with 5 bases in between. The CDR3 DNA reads TGCGCCAGCAGCCAAGAGGCCCACAATGAGCAGTTCTTC. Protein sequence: CASSQEAHNEQFF.

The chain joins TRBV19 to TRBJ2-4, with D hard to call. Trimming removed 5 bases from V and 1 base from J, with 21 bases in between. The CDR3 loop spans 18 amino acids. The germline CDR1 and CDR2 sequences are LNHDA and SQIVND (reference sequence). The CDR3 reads CASSFRAPKLVAKNIQYF. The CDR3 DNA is TGTGCCAGTAGTTTCCGGGCTCCTAAACTTGTTGCCAAAAACATTCAGTACTTC.

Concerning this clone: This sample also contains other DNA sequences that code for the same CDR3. The CDR3 nucleotides read TGTGCCAGCAGTTTAGCCGGGACACCCTACGAGCAGTACTTC. Protein sequence: CASSLAGTPYEQYF. This chain uses TRBV28 with TRBJ2-7; TRBD1 is a possible D gene (6 bases). This CDR3 contains 14 residues. Germline CDR1 is MDHEN and CDR2 is SYDVKM. V dropped 2 bases and J dropped 2 bases, with 10 bases sitting between them.

For the CDR3, the DNA is TGTGCCAGCGGGGGGGTCTTCACTGAAGCTTTCTTT. Translated: CASGGVFTEAFF. The V and J genes are TRBV2 and TRBJ1-1; maybe TRBD1 (5 bases). The CDR3 length is 12 residues. The germline CDR1 and CDR2 sequences are SNHLY and FYNNEI. The ends were cut back, 8 bases at V and 4 bases at J, with 11 bases in the middle.

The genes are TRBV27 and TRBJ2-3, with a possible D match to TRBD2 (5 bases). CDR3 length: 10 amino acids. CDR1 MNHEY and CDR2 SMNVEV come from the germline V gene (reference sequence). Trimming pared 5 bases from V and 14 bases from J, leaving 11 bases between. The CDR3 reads CASSLPAGYF. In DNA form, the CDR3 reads TGTGCCAGCAGTCTGCCCGCGGGGTATTTT.

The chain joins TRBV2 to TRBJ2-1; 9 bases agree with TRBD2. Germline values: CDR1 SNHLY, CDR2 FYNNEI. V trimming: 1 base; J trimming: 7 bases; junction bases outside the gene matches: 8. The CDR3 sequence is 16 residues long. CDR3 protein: CASSEDLRLADNEQFF. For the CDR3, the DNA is TGTGCCAGCAGTGAAGATCTAAGACTAGCGGATAATGAGCAGTTCTTC.

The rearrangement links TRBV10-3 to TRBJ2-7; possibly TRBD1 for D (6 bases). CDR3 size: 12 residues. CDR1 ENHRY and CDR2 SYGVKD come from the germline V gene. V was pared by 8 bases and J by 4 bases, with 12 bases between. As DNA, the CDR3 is TGTGCCATCGCGGACAGTCCGTACGAGCAGTACTTC. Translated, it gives CAIADSPYEQYF.

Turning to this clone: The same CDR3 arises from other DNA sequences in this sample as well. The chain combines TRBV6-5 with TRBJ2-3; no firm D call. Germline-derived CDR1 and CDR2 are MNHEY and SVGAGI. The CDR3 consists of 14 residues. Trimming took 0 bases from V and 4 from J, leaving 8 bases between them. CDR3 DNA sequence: TGTGCCAGCAGTTACTCCGGTGACCCAGATACGCAGTATTTT. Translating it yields CASSYSGDPDTQYF.

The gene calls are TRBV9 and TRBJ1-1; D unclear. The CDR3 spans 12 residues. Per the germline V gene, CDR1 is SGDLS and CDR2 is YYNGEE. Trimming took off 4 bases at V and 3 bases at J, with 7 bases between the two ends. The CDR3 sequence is CASSSPHTEAFF. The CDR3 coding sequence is TGTGCCAGCAGCTCCCCCCACACTGAAGCTTTCTTT.

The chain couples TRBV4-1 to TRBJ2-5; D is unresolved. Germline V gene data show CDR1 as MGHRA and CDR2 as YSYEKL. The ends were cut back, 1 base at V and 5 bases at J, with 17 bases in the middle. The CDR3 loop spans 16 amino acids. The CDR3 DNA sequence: TGCGCCAGCAGCCAAGGGGTGGGTTCCGGACGGGAGACCCAGTACTTC. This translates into CASSQGVGSGRETQYF.

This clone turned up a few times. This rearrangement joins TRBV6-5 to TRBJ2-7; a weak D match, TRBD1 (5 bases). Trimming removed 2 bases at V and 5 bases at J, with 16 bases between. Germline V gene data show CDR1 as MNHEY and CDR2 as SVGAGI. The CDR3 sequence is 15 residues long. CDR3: CASSYTTERQNEQYF. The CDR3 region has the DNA TGTGCCAGCAGTTACACTACCGAAAGACAGAACGAGCAGTACTTC.

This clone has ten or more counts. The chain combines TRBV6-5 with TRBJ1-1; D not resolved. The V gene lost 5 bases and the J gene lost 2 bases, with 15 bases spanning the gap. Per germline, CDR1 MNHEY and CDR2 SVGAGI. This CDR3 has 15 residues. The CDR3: CASSQQKTYNTEAFF. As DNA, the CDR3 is TGTGCCAGCAGTCAACAGAAGACTTATAACACTGAAGCTTTCTTT.

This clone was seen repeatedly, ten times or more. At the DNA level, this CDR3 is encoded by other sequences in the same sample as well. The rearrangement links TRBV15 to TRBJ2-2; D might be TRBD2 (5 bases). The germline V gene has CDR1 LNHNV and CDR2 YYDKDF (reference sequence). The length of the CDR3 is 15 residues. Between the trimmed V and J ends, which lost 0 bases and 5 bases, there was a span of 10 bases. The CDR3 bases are TGTGCCACCAGCAGAGATCGGGAACTAACCGGGGAGCTGTTTTTT. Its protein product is CATSRDRELTGELFF.